The 31 T cell receptor beta chains presented below share a single source sample, sequenced in a study of T cell changes during pregnancy in multiple sclerosis. Generated by immunoSEQ multiplex PCR, the TCRdb table keeps only in-frame clones and is missing some. This sample has around 60,000 clones, with 91% found just once. The sample in question was CD4+ T cells from peripheral blood mononuclear cells, obtained after pregnancy. The receptors stem from a female donor in good health, enrolled as a control in a pregnancy study.

This clone was observed once. This sequence joins TRBV30 and TRBJ1-4; D possibly corresponds to TRBD1 (5 bases). CDR3 length equals 15 residues. The V gene lost 0 bases and the J gene lost 4 bases, with 12 bases spanning the gap. The germline gives CDR1 GTSNPN, CDR2 SVGIG (reference sequence). The CDR3 here is CAWSVGDSNNEKLFF. DNA of the CDR3: TGTGCCTGGAGTGTTGGTGACAGTAATAATGAAAAACTGTTTTTT.

This chain connects TRBV5-5 to TRBJ2-5, with D possibly matching TRBD2 (6 bases). This CDR3 region has 14 residues. Germline-derived CDR1 and CDR2 are SGHKS and YYEKEE (reference sequence). Trimming shortened V by 4 bases and J by 3 bases, and 13 bases separated the two germline ends. CDR3 coding DNA: TGTGCCAGCAGCGTCGGGACTGTAAAAGAGACCCAGTACTTC. This translates into CASSVGTVKETQYF.

This clone rates as medium-sized. CDR3 region: CASSLHAGGPTDTQYF. The DNA of the CDR3 is TGTGCCAGCAGCTTACATGCGGGGGGCCCCACAGATACGCAGTATTTT. The chain joins TRBV7-9 to TRBJ2-3; 8 nucleotides line up with TRBD2. V trimming: 2 bases; J trimming: 2 bases; junction bases outside the gene matches: 6. Germline V gene lookup returns CDR1 SEHNR and CDR2 FQNEAQ (reference sequence). The CDR3 runs to 16 residues.

V is TRBV5-1 and J is TRBJ2-3; 15 nucleotides align to TRBD2. V shed 0 bases, J shed 6 bases, and the junction held 5 bases outside the gene matches. The CDR3 sequence is 17 residues long. Germline lookup yields CDR1 SGHRS and CDR2 YFSETQ. DNA for the CDR3: TGCGCCAGCAGCTTGGGGACTAGCGGGGGGGCGGTCGATACGCAGTATTTT. This encodes CASSLGTSGGAVDTQYF.

The chain couples TRBV5-1 to TRBJ1-2; 7 bases agree with TRBD1. CDR3 length equals 13 residues. Germline trimming cut 4 bases from V and 3 bases from J; bases unmatched to any gene: 3. Germline V CDR1 and CDR2: SGHRS, YFSETQ. This CDR3 reads CASSPTGDYGYTF. The CDR3 coding sequence is TGCGCCAGCAGCCCAACAGGGGACTATGGCTACACCTTC.

This sequence joins TRBV9 and TRBJ1-1; D unclear. The CDR3 length is 15 residues. CDR1 and CDR2 (germline): SGDLS, YYNGEE. Trimming left V 5 bases short and J 1 base short, with 15 bases between. CDR3 bases: TGTGCCAGCAGACGGAACCCGAGACAGAACACTGAAGCTTTCTTT. Translated, it gives CASRRNPRQNTEAFF.

Only a few counts were recorded for this clone. V is TRBV2 and J is TRBJ1-6; perhaps TRBD1 as D (6 bases). CDR1 SNHLY and CDR2 FYNNEI come from the germline V gene. V was trimmed by 5 bases and J by 7 bases, leaving 15 bases between them. This CDR3 has 15 amino acids. The CDR3 sequence: CASSSARQENSPLHF. For the CDR3, the DNA is TGTGCCAGCAGTTCAGCGAGACAGGAGAATTCACCCCTCCACTTT. The variable domain in full, with the rest retrieved from reference TRBV2 and TRBJ1-6, is EPEVTQTPSHQVTQMGQEVILRCVPISNHLYFYWYRQILGQKVEFLVSFYNNEISEKSEIFDDQFSVERPDGSNFTLKIRSTKLEDSAMYFCASSSARQENSPLHFGNGTRLTVT.

The genes are TRBV19 and TRBJ2-7; a weak D match, TRBD1 (6 bases). Looked up from germline, CDR1 is LNHDA and CDR2 is SQIVND (reference sequence). Between the trimmed V and J ends, which lost 1 base and 3 bases, there was a span of 10 bases. The CDR3 consists of 14 residues. CDR3 residues: CASSIGQASYEQYF. The CDR3 nucleotides read TGTGCCAGTAGTATAGGACAGGCGAGCTACGAGCAGTACTTC.

V and J are TRBV18 and TRBJ1-2; D might be TRBD1 (5 bases). The V end lost 0 bases, the J end lost 7 bases, and 21 bases lay between the germline ends. The CDR3 extends over 17 amino acids. Germline CDR1 KGHSH, CDR2 LQKENI. CDR3 region: CASSPPGKQVTTFGYTF. The CDR3 DNA is TGTGCCAGCTCACCACCGGGAAAACAGGTTACCACCTTTGGCTACACCTTC.

CDR3 nucleotide sequence: TGTGCCAGTTTGACAGTCGGGGGGACTGAAGCTTTCTTT. It translates to CASLTVGGTEAFF. V usage is TRBV2 and J usage is TRBJ1-1; tentatively, D is TRBD1 (5 bases). Germline CDR1 SNHLY, CDR2 FYNNEI. Trimming removed 9 bases at V and 5 bases at J, with 16 bases between. CDR3 length: 13 amino acids.

This sequence joins TRBV7-7 and TRBJ2-1; maybe TRBD2 (6 bases). The CDR3 has 15 residues. Per germline, CDR1 SSHAT and CDR2 FNYEAQ (reference sequence). The V end lost 2 bases, the J end lost 6 bases, and 14 bases lay between the germline ends. CDR3 sequence: CASSLLLATINEQFF. The CDR3 DNA reads as TGTGCCAGCAGCTTATTACTAGCCACCATCAATGAGCAGTTCTTC.

This chain links TRBV10-3 with TRBJ2-2; perhaps TRBD1 as D (5 bases). The germline CDR1 and CDR2 sequences are ENHRY and SYGVKD. Trimming took off 0 bases at V and 4 bases at J, with 12 bases between the two ends. The CDR3 loop spans 16 amino acids. The CDR3 DNA reads TGTGCCATCAGTGAGTCCCGAAGGGGTGGCACCGGGGAGCTGTTTTTT. Residues: CAISESRRGGTGELFF.

The chain combines TRBV5-1 with TRBJ2-7, with no clear D. Germline CDR1 SGHRS, CDR2 YFSETQ. CDR3 length: 13 residues. Trimming took 0 bases from V and 2 from J, leaving 6 bases between them. The CDR3 here is CASSLGAAYEQYF. The CDR3 DNA sequence: TGCGCCAGCAGCTTGGGGGCCGCCTACGAGCAGTACTTC.

This clone was found once. The V call is TRBV7-3, the J call TRBJ2-3; TRBD2 might be the D (6 bases). Germline V lookup: CDR1 SGHTA, CDR2 FQGTGA. Trimming shortened V by 2 bases and J by 3 bases, and 12 bases separated the two germline ends. This CDR3 has 15 amino acids. The CDR3 nucleotides are TGTGCCAGCAGCTTAGTTGCCGGGGGTACAGATACGCAGTATTTT. This encodes CASSLVAGGTDTQYF.

The J gene is TRBJ2-3, the V gene TRBV7-2; D might be TRBD1 (6 bases). Trimming removed 3 bases from V and 1 base from J, with 8 bases in between. In germline, CDR1 is SGHTA, CDR2 FQGNSA. The CDR3 is made up of 14 amino acids. CDR3 DNA: TGTGCCAGCAGCTTTAGGACAGGCACAGATACGCAGTATTTT. Translation gives CASSFRTGTDTQYF.

V usage is TRBV19 and J usage is TRBJ2-3; TRBD2 matches 13 bases. CDR3 length: 18 residues. The V gene end was trimmed by 1 base and the J gene end by 5 bases; junction bases not matched to a gene: 9. Germline assignment: CDR1 LNHDA and CDR2 SQIVND (reference sequence). The CDR3 DNA is TGTGCCAGTAGTATAGGTCGGACTAGCGGGGGACTCCAAGATACGCAGTATTTT. Translation: CASSIGRTSGGLQDTQYF.

The CDR3, as DNA: TGTGCCAGCAGCCCCGACAGGGATAATCAGCCCCAGCATTTT. This gives the protein CASSPDRDNQPQHF. V gene TRBV7-2 combines with J gene TRBJ1-5; 7 nucleotides match TRBD1. Trimming cost V 5 bases and J 4 bases; bases outside gene matches: 5. The CDR3 spans 14 residues. Germline CDR1 is SGHTA and CDR2 is FQGNSA.

By share of the sample, this clone is medium-sized (0.01 to 0.1%). This rearrangement joins TRBV5-6 to TRBJ1-2; no clear D gene. V lost 4 bases and J 1 base, leaving 2 bases between the germline ends. The V gene's germline CDR1 is SGHDT and CDR2 YYEEEE. This CDR3 is built from 11 residues. This CDR3 reads CASSLNYGYTF. In nucleotides, the CDR3 is TGTGCCAGCAGCCTTAACTATGGCTACACCTTC.

The chain joins TRBV5-1 to TRBJ2-6; 8 bases agree with TRBD1. Germline lookup yields CDR1 SGHRS and CDR2 YFSETQ. The trim removed 0 bases at V and 1 base at J, leaving 6 bases unmatched. CDR3 size: 18 residues. The CDR3 bases are TGCGCCAGCAGCTTGGGAGGACAGGGAAGGTCTGGGGCCAACGTCCTGACTTTC. Translation: CASSLGGQGRSGANVLTF. Full variable domain (outside the CDR3, taken from reference TRBV5-1 and TRBJ2-6): KAGVTQTPRYLIKTRGQQVTLSCSPISGHRSVSWYQQTPGQGLQFLFEYFSETQRNKGNFPGRFSGRQFSNSRSEMNVSTLELGDSALYLCASSLGGQGRSGANVLTFGAGSRLTVL.

This clone was picked up one time. The CDR3 bases are TGTGCCAGCAGCACGGACAGGGCCCTAGGCCAAGAGACCCAGTACTTC. It specifies CASSTDRALGQETQYF. The rearrangement joins TRBV21-1 to TRBJ2-5; the D segment call TRBD1 is taken from the table without a DNA check. TRBV21-1 is recorded as a pseudogene. There are 16 residues in the CDR3.

The V and J genes are TRBV19 and TRBJ1-5; 8 nucleotides align to TRBD1. Near its end, the DNA agrees better with TRBJ2-3, so the J call may be wrong. Germline values: CDR1 LNHDA, CDR2 SQIVND (reference sequence). The CDR3 covers 14 residues. The CDR3 sequence is CASSRTGSNQPQYF. CDR3 coding DNA: TGTGCCAGTAGTCGGACAGGGAGCAATCAGCCCCAGTATTTT.

V and J are TRBV6-8 and TRBJ2-7; 9 bases match TRBD1. Germline-derived CDR1 and CDR2 are MNHGY and SAAAGT. This CDR3 has 18 amino acids. The V segment lost 2 bases and the J segment 2 bases; nucleotides outside the gene matches: 13. CDR3 protein: CASSYVREPTGGTYEQYF. DNA of the CDR3: TGTGCCAGCAGTTACGTTCGAGAGCCGACAGGGGGTACCTACGAGCAGTACTTC.

The table lists this clone with a count of one. This chain links TRBV5-4 with TRBJ2-5; TRBD1 matches 10 bases. J gave up 5 bases and V 5 bases, and 9 bases lay outside the gene matches. CDR3 length equals 15 residues. Germline V lookup: CDR1 SGHNT, CDR2 YYREEE (reference sequence). CDR3 protein: CASRRGQGVRETQYF. CDR3 coding DNA: TGTGCCAGCAGGAGAGGACAGGGGGTGCGGGAGACCCAGTACTTC.

The chain combines TRBV18 with TRBJ2-3, with a possible D match to TRBD1 (6 bases). CDR1 and CDR2 (germline): KGHSH, LQKENI. The CDR3 loop spans 15 amino acids. Between the trimmed V and J ends, which lost 0 bases and 0 bases, there was a span of 7 bases. The chain's CDR3 is CASSPPTGSTDTQYF. The CDR3 region has the DNA TGTGCCAGCTCACCACCGACAGGTAGCACAGATACGCAGTATTTT.

The genes are TRBV9 and TRBJ2-5, with D possibly TRBD2 on 7 matching bases. V was cut by 0 bases and J by 5 bases, with 23 bases left in between. Germline lookup yields CDR1 SGDLS and CDR2 YYNGEE. This CDR3 is built from 18 residues. The CDR3 nucleotides are TGTGCCAGCAGCGTAGAAGTTTACGTGGGGGGGCCGTCGGAGACCCAGTACTTC. Its protein product is CASSVEVYVGGPSETQYF.

The V gene is TRBV30, the J gene TRBJ2-3; 8 nucleotides line up with TRBD1. The CDR3 is made up of 13 amino acids. V lost 3 bases to trimming and J lost 5 bases; unmatched junction nucleotides: 4. In germline, CDR1 is GTSNPN, CDR2 SVGIG (reference sequence). Here the CDR3 DNA reads TGTGCCTGGAGACAAGACAGGGGAGATACGCAGTATTTT. Translated: CAWRQDRGDTQYF.

The rearrangement uses TRBV2 and TRBJ1-2, with D maybe TRBD1 (5 bases). CDR3 length: 13 amino acids. V lost 3 bases and J lost 4, with 9 bases in between. The germline CDR1 and CDR2 sequences are SNHLY and FYNNEI. As DNA, the CDR3 is TGTGCCAGCAGTGATCAGGGCCGCTATGGCTACACCTTC. Protein product: CASSDQGRYGYTF.

The V and J genes are TRBV30 and TRBJ1-5; D gene unclear. The CDR3 is 13 residues long. CDR1 is GTSNPN and CDR2 is SVGIG in the germline V gene (reference sequence). Between the trimmed V and J ends, which lost 5 bases and 6 bases, there was a span of 14 bases. The chain's CDR3 is CAWAAGLGQPQHF. The CDR3 DNA is TGTGCCTGGGCCGCAGGCCTGGGTCAGCCCCAGCATTTT.

V gene TRBV7-6 combines with J gene TRBJ2-7; no firm D call. Germline CDR1 SGHVS, CDR2 FNYEAQ. This CDR3 has 14 amino acids. Trimming pared 5 bases from V and 2 bases from J, leaving 13 bases between. The CDR3 sequence is CASSARQNAYEQYF. The CDR3 nucleotides are TGTGCCAGCAGCGCCCGACAAAACGCCTACGAGCAGTACTTC.

V is TRBV12-5 and J is TRBJ1-5; D gene unclear. V was clipped by 1 base and J by 4 bases, with 8 bases between them. Germline-derived CDR1 and CDR2 are LGHNT and FRNRAP. The CDR3 runs to 14 residues. The CDR3: CASGLEDWNQPQHF. Written as DNA, the CDR3 is TGTGCTAGTGGTTTGGAGGACTGGAATCAGCCCCAGCATTTT.

Concerning this clone itself: At the DNA level, this CDR3 is encoded by other sequences in the same sample as well. The rearrangement links TRBV18 to TRBJ2-7, with TRBD1 identical over 8 bases. The CDR3 totals 14 residues. Per germline, CDR1 KGHSH and CDR2 LQKENI. V trimming: 6 bases; J trimming: 2 bases; junction bases outside the gene matches: 6. The CDR3 loop is CASSPGQGPYEQYF. CDR3 bases: TGTGCCAGCTCCCCCGGACAGGGCCCCTACGAGCAGTACTTC.